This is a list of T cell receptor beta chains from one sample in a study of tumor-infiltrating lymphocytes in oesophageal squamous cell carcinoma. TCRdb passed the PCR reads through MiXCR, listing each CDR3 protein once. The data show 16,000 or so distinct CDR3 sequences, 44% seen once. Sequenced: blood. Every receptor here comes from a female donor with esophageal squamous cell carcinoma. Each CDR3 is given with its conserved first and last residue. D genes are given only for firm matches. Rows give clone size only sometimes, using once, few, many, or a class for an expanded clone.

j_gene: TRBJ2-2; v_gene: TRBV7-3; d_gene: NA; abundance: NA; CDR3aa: CASSLMAQGNTGELFF; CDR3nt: TGTGCCAGCAGCTTAATGGCACAGGGGAACACCGGGGAGCTGTTTTTT
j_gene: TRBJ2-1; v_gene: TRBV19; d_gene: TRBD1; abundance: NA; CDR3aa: CASSRKGADNEQFF; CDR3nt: TGTGCCAGTAGCAGAAAGGGGGCAGACAATGAGCAGTTCTTC
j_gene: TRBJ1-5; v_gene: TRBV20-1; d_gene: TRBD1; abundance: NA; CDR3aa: CSADPGQLSPNQPQHF; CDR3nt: TGCAGTGCGGATCCGGGACAGTTGTCCCCCAATCAGCCCCAGCATTTT
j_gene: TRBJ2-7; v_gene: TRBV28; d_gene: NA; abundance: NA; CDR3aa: CASSFPRGGGNSPLHF; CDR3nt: TGTGCCAGCAGTTTCCCCCGGGGAGGGGGGAATTCACCCCTCCACTTC
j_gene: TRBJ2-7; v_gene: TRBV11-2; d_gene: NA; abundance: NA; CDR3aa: CASSLSAYSYEQYF; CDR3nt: TGTGCCAGCAGCTTAAGTGCTTACTCCTACGAGCAGTACTTC
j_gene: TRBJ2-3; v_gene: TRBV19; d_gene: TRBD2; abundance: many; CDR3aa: CANRTSGGHTDTQYF; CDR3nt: TGTGCCAACCGGACTAGCGGGGGACACACAGATACGCAGTATTTT
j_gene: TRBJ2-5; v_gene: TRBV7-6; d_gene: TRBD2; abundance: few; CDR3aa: CASSLTSGSGCETQYF; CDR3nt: TGTGCCAGCAGCCTGACTAGCGGGAGTGGATGCGAGACCCAGTACTTC
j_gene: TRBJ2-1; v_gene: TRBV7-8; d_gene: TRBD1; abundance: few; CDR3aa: CASSLIPGQANEQFF; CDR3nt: TGTGCCAGCAGCCTAATACCGGGACAGGCGAATGAGCAGTTCTTC
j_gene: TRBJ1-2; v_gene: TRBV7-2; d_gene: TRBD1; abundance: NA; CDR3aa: CASSPYLTGGGGYTF; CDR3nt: TGTGCCAGCAGCCCTTACCTAACAGGGGGAGGTGGCTACACCTTC
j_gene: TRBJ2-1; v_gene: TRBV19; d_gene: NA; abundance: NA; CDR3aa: CASSKGIPSYNEQFF; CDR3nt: TGTGCCAGTAGTAAGGGGATTCCCTCCTACAATGAGCAGTTCTTC
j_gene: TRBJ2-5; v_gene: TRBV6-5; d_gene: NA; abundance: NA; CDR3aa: CASSEQGRETQYF; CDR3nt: TGTGCCAGCAGTGAGCAAGGGAGAGAGACCCAGTACTTC
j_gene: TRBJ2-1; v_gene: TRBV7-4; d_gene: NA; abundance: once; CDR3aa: CASSLVPIADEQFF; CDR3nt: TGTGCCAGCAGCTTAGTCCCTATAGCAGATGAGCAGTTCTTC
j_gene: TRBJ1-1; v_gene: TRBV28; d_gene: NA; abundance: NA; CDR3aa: CTSSLGGRNEQFF; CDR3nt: TGTACCAGCAGTTTGGGGGGGCGCAATGAGCAGTTCTTT
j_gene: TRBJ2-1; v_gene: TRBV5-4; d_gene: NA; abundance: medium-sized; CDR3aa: CASSLAGSSSYNEQFF; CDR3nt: TGTGCCAGCAGCTTGGCCGGGAGTAGCTCCTACAATGAGCAGTTCTTC